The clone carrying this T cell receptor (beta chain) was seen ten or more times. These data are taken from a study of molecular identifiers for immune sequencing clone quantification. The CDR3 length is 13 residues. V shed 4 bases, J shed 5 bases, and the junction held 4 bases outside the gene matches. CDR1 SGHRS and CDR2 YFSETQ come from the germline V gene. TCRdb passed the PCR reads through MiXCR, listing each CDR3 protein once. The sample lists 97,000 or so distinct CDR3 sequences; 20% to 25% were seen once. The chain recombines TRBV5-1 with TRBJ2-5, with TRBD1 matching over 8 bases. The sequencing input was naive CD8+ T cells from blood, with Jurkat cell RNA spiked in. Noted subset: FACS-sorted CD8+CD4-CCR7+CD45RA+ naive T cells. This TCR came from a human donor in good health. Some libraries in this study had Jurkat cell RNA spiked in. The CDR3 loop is CASSGTGGETQYF. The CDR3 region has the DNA TGCGCCAGCAGCGGGACAGGAGGGGAGACCCAGTACTTC. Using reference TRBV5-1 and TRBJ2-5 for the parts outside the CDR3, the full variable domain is KAGVTQTPRYLIKTRGQQVTLSCSPISGHRSVSWYQQTPGQGLQFLFEYFSETQRNKGNFPGRFSGRQFSNSRSEMNVSTLELGDSALYLCASSGTGGETQYFGPGTRLLVL.